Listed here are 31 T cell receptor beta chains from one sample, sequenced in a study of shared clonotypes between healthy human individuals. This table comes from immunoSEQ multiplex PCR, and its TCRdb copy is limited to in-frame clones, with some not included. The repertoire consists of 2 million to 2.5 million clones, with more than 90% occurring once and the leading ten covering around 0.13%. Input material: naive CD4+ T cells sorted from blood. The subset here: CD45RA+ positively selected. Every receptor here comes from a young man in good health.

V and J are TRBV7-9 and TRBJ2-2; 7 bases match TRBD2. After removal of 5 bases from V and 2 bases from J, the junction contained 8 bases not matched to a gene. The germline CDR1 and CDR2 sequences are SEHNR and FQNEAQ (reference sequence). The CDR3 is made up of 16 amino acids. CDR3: CASSRLRDYNTGELFF. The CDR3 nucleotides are TGTGCCAGCAGCCGCCTCCGGGACTACAACACCGGGGAGCTGTTTTTT.

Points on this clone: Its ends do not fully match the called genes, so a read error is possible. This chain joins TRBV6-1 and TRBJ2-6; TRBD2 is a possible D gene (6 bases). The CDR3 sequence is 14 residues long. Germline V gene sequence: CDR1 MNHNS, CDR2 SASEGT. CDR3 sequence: CATSRTTGANVLTF. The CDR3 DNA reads TGTGCCACCAGTAGGACTACTGGGGCCAACGTCCTGACTTTC.

For the CDR3, the DNA is TGTGCCAGCAGCTTCCAACATGTAGCAACTAATGAAAAACTGTTTTTT. Residues: CASSFQHVATNEKLFF. The gene calls are TRBV7-2 and TRBJ1-4; D not resolved. V lost 3 bases, J lost 0 bases, and 11 bases lay in between. Germline V gene lookup returns CDR1 SGHTA and CDR2 FQGNSA. The CDR3 has 16 amino acids.

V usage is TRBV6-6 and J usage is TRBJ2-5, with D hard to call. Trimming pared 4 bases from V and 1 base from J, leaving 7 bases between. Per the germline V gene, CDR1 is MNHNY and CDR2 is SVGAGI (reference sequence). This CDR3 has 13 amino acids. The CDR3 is CASSLLVQETQYF. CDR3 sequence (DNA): TGTGCCAGCAGTTTGTTAGTCCAAGAGACCCAGTACTTC.

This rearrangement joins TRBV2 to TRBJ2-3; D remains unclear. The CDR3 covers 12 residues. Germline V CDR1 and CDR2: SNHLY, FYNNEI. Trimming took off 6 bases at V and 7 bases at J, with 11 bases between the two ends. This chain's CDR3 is CASREEHYTQYF. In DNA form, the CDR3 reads TGTGCCAGCAGAGAGGAGCATTATACGCAGTATTTT.

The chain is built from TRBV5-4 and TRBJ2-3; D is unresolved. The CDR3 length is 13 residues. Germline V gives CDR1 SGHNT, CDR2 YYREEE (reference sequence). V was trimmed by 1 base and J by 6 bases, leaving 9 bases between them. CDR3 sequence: CASSLNLFDTQYF. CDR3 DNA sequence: TGTGCCAGCAGCTTGAATTTGTTTGATACGCAGTATTTT.

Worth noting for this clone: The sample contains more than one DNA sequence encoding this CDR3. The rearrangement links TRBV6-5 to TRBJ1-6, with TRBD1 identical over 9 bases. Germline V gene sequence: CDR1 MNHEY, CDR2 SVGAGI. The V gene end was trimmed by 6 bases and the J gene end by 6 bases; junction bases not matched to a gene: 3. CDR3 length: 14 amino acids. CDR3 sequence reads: CASSRDRANSPLHF. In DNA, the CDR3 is TGTGCCAGCAGCCGGGACAGGGCTAATTCACCCCTCCACTTT.

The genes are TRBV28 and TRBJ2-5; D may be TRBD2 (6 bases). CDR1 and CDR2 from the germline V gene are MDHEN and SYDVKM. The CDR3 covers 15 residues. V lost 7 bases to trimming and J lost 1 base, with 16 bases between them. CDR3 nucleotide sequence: TGTGCCAGCACGGAGGGGCGCGTAACCCAAGAGACCCAGTACTTC. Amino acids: CASTEGRVTQETQYF.

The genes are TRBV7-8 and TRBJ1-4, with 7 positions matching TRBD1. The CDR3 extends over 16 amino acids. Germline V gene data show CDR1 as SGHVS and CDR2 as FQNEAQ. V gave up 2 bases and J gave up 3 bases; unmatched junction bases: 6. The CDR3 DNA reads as TGTGCCAGCAGCTTACTAGGGGGCCCGGCTAATGAAAAACTGTTTTTT. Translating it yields CASSLLGGPANEKLFF.

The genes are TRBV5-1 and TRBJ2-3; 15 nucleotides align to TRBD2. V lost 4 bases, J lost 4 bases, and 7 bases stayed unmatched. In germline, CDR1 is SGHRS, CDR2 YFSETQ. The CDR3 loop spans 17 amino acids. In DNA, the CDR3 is TGCGCCAGCAGCCCCAGGGGACTAGCGGGGGGAGCAGATACGCAGTATTTT. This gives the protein CASSPRGLAGGADTQYF.

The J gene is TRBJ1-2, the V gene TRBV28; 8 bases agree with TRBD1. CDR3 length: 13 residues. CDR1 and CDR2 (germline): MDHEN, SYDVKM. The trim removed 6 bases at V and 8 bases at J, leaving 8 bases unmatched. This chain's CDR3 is CASRTGQGLGYTF. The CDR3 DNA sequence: TGTGCCAGCAGAACCGGACAGGGCTTGGGCTACACCTTC.

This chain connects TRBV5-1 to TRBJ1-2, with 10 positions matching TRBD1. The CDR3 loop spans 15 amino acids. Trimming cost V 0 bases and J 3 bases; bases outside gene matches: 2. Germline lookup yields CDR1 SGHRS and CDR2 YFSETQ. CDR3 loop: CASSLGQGADYGYTF. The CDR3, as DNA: TGCGCCAGCAGCTTGGGACAGGGGGCGGACTATGGCTACACCTTC.

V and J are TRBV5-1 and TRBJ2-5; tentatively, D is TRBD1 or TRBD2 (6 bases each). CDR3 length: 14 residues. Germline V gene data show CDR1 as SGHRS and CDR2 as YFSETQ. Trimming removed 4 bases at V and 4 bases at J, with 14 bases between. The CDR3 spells CASSPAGGLETQYF. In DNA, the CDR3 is TGCGCCAGCAGCCCGGCCGGGGGCTTAGAGACCCAGTACTTC.

The CDR3 region is CATGQSTYEQYF. The CDR3 nucleotides are TGTGCCACTGGACAGTCAACGTACGAGCAGTACTTC. V gene TRBV10-3 combines with J gene TRBJ2-7, with a weak D call TRBD1 (6 bases). Germline loops: CDR1 ENHRY, CDR2 SYGVKD. Trimming cost V 10 bases and J 4 bases, with 14 bases left between them. CDR3 length: 12 amino acids.

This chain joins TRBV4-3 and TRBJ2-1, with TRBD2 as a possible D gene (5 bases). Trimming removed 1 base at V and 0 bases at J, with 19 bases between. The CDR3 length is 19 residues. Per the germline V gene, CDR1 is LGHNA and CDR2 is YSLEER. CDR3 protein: CASSQGRQEAAGSYNEQFF. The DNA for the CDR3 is TGCGCCAGCAGCCAAGGAAGGCAGGAGGCGGCCGGCTCCTACAATGAGCAGTTCTTC.

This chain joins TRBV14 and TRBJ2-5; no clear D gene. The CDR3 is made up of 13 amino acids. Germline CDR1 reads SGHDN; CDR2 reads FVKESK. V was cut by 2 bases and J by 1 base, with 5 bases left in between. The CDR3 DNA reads TGTGCCAGCAGCCAAAGACTCCAAGAGACCCAGTACTTC. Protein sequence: CASSQRLQETQYF.

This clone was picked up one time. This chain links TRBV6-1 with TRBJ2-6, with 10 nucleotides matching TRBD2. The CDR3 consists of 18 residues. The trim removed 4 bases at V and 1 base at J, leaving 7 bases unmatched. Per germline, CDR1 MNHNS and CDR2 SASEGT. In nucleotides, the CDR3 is TGTGCCAGCAGTGCTCTAGCGGGGGCTTTATCTGGGGCCAACGTCCTGACTTTC. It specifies CASSALAGALSGANVLTF.

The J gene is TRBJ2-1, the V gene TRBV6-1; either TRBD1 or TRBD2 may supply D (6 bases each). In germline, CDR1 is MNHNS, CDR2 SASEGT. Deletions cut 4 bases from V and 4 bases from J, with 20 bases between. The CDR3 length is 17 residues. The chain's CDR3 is CASSAGRGDRLYNEQFF. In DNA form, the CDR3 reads TGTGCCAGCAGTGCGGGGCGGGGAGACAGGCTTTACAATGAGCAGTTCTTC.

CDR3 sequence: CASSLTSGIGTGELFF. The CDR3 coding sequence is TGTGCCAGCAGTCTTACTAGCGGGATTGGCACCGGGGAGCTGTTTTTT. The V call is TRBV27, the J call TRBJ2-2; 10 bases line up with TRBD2. V dropped 5 bases and J dropped 4; count of bases not matched to a gene: 7. Looked up from germline, CDR1 is MNHEY and CDR2 is SMNVEV (reference sequence). CDR3 length equals 16 residues.

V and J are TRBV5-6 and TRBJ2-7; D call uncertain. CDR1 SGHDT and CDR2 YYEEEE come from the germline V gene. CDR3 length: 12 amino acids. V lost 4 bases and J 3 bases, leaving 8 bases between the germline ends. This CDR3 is CASSATNYEQYF. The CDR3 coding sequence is TGTGCCAGCAGCGCCACAAACTACGAGCAGTACTTC.

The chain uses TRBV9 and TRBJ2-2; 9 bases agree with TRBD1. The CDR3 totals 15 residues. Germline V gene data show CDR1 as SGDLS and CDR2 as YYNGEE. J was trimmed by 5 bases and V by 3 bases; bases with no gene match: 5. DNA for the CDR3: TGTGCCAGCAGCGCAGGACAGGGGAGGACCGGGGAGCTGTTTTTT. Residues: CASSAGQGRTGELFF.

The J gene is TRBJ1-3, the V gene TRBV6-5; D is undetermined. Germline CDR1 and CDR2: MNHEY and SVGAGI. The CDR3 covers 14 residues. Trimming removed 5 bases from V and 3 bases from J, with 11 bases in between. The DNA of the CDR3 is TGTGCCAGCAGTCTCACAGCGATTGGAAACACCATATATTTT. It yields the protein CASSLTAIGNTIYF.

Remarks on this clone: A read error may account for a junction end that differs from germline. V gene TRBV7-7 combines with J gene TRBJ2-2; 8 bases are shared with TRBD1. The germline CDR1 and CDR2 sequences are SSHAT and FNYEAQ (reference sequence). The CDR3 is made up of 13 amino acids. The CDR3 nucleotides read TGTGCTAGCAGCCCACAGGGGGCCGGGGAGCTGTTTTTT. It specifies CASSPQGAGELFF.

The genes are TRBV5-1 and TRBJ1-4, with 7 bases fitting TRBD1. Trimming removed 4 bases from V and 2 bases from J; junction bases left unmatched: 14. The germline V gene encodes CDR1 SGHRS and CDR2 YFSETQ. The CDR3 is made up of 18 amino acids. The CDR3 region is CASSPGQIPLRTNEKLFF. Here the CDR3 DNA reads TGCGCCAGCAGCCCGGGACAGATCCCCCTAAGGACTAATGAAAAACTGTTTTTT.

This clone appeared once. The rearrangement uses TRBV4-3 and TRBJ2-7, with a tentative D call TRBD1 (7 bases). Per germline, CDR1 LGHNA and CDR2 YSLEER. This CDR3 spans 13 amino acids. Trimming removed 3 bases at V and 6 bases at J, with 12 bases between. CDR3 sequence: CASSQHQGGEQYF. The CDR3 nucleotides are TGCGCCAGCAGCCAGCATCAGGGGGGCGAGCAGTACTTC.

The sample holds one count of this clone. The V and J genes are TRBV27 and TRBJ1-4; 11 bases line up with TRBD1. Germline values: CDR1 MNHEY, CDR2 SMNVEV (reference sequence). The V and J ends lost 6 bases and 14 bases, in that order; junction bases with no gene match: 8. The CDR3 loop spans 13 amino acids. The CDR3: CASRRDRTGGLFF. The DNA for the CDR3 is TGTGCCAGCAGACGGGACAGGACAGGGGGCCTGTTTTTT.

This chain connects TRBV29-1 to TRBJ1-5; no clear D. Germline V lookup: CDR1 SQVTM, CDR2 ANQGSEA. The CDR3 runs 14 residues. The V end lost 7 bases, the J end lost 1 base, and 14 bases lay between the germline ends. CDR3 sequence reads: CSAMTGHSNQPQHF. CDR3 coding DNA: TGCAGCGCGATGACCGGGCACAGCAATCAGCCCCAGCATTTT.

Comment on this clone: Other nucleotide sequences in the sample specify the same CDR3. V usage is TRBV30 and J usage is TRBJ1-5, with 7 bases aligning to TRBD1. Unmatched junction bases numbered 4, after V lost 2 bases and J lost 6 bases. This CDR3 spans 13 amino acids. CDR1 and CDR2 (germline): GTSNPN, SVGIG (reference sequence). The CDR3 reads CAWSRQGGQPQHF. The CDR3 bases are TGTGCCTGGAGTAGACAGGGAGGTCAGCCCCAGCATTTT.

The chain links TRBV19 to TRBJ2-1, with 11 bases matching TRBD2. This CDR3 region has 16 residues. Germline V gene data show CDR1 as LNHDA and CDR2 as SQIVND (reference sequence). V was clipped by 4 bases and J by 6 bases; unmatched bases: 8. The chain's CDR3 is CASSKTPSGGLNEQFF. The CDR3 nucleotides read TGTGCCAGTAGTAAAACCCCTAGCGGGGGGCTCAATGAGCAGTTCTTC.

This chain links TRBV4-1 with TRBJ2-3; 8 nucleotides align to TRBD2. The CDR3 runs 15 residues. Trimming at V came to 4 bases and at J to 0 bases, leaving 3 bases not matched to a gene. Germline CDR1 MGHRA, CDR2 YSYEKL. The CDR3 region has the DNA TGCGCCAGCAGCCTCGTAGCGGGGAGCACAGATACGCAGTATTTT. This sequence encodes CASSLVAGSTDTQYF.

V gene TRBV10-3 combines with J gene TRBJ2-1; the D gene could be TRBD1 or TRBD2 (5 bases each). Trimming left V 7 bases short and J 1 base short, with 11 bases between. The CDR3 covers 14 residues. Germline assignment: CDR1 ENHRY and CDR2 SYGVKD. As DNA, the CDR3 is TGTGCCATCAATGGAGAGGGGTCCTACAATGAGCAGTTCTTC. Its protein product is CAINGEGSYNEQFF.